This TCR beta chain was sequenced during a study of blood T cell repertoires in COVID-19 (dated by TCRdb to 2018 to 2020). Concerning the study at large: Samples covering the acute and convalescent phases of COVID-19 were provided by collaborators in the United States, Italy and Spain. The sample metadata nearly always contained a de-identified subject ID, COVID-19 status, age in years and sex. The material from the prospective study consisted of cDNA or gDNA derived from T cells, B-cell-depleted T cells, or PBMCs. The repertoires were released in a freely available public database intended as a resource for research on the immune response to SARS-CoV-2. Where HLA class I and class II types were available, the types were taken from metadata supplied by the sample provider, not from assay-based typing. Samples came from the ongoing ImmuneRACE study (first 160 participants) plus 1,254 subjects from 6 global collaborators. Deeply sampled blood TCRbeta repertoires from subjects exposed to, actively infected with, or recovered from COVID-19 were included in the dataset. Study-level results and caveats: Clinical and demographic metadata were provided uncurated, with the amount varying by source and participant.

The CDR3 has 15 amino acids, counting the end cysteine and phenylalanine. CDR3 DNA is the only sequence kept; it has 45 bases, read in frame from the first base. Trimming removed 1 base from V and 0 bases from J; the gene matches leave 0 bases unexplained. Sequences SGHVS (CDR1) and FNYEAQ (CDR2) are obtained from the germline V gene. A remark on this clone: Its antigen specificity is not known. The record has no base qualities; no much larger clone is one base away.

TCRbeta CDR3 regions were amplified from genomic DNA using the immunoSEQ Assay, a bias-controlled multiplex PCR. Processing in the source paper ran as follows. Nucleated cell counts per sample were estimated from amplification of reference gene primers within the assay. Sequence reads were collapsed and filtered to measure the absolute abundance of every unique TCRbeta CDR3 rearrangement. Productive Simpson clonality was computed per sample as the square root of Simpson's diversity index over productive rearrangements. TCRdb took over this immuneACCESS table, retaining in-frame rearrangements with V and J assigned. Such tables are incomplete; in checked studies, under half of the missing clones stem from an unresolved V gene, and the remainder is unexplained. The DNA gave D and trimming, while V, J and clone size come from that table. The sample table contains approximately 390,000 clones; only one count was recorded for roughly 86% of them. Around 2.1% of the sample is held by the ten biggest clonotypes.

Enrolling through a virtual design, the prospective study's participants ranged in age from roughly 18 to 95 years and lived across 24 United States geographic areas. In the prospective study, participants were assigned to cohorts based on the clinical history participants reported in a screening survey and a study questionnaire. In the prospective study, mobile phlebotomists collected whole blood, serum and a nasopharyngeal or oropharyngeal swab from each participant. Participants in the prospective study had the option to provide additional blood draws and questionnaires over an approximately 2-month period. Blood samples from the prospective study were shipped frozen or at room temperature prior to DNA extraction.

This sequence uses TRBV7-6 and TRBJ1-3, with TRBD1 identical over 7 junction bases. This TCR derives from a woman aged 40 to 50 with acute COVID-19. Source material: PBMCs or T cells enriched from blood (not recorded which). The DNA sequence follows: TGTGCCAGCAGCTTAGGGACAGGCTCTGGAAACACCATATATTTT. Its product reads: CASSLGTGSGNTIYF.